This TCR beta chain emerged from a study of CD8 T cells in ankylosing spondylitis. This clonotype was counted a few times. Its matching antigen is unknown. Each TCR beta library was made by quantitative 5'-RACE that incorporated molecular barcodes. One entry per CDR3 protein, called by TCRdb with MiXCR from the 5' RACE reads. The table shows 130,000 to 150,000 distinct CDR3 sequences, with 6.5% to 8.5% occurring only once. Unmatched junction bases numbered 3, after V lost 3 bases and J lost 2 bases. Per germline, CDR1 ENHRY and CDR2 SYGVKD. CDR3 length: 14 residues. Study findings and constraints: From matched ankylosing spondylitis synovial fluid, disease-linked clones were reportedly recovered at significantly enriched levels. Reactive arthritis synovial fluid and blood previously showed some of these motif variants.

Sequenced: synovial fluid, either unsorted or a sorted T cell fraction (not recorded which). The clonotype originates from a male donor with ankylosing spondylitis. This rearrangement joins TRBV10-3 to TRBJ2-5, with 7 bases fitting TRBD1. Here the CDR3 reads CAISDQGQQETQYF. The CDR3 nucleotides read TGTGCCATCAGTGACCAGGGACAGCAAGAGACCCAGTACTTC.